This T cell receptor beta chain was profiled in a study of cytomegalovirus exposure and HLA in healthy donors. The J segment lost 6 bases and the V segment lost 7 bases, leaving 9 bases of the junction unmatched. CDR3 length: 13 amino acids. In germline, CDR1 is SNHLY, CDR2 FYNNEI. Assay used: immunoSEQ multiplex PCR; TCRdb lists only in-frame clones, some missing. The sample lists tens of thousands of clones; more than 85% were seen once. Note on this clone: Its antigen is not known.

While the first cohort had some 700 subjects, the donors belonged to the separate validation cohort of fewer than 150 subjects. Findings and caveats of the study: The tendency of first-cohort TCR clusters to co-occur in the 120 or so validation repertoires was the finding of a later analysis. Reportedly, cytomegalovirus status was diagnosed with high sensitivity and specificity.

This chain links TRBV2 with TRBJ2-7, with TRBD1 identical over 7 bases. Sequencing was carried out using PBMCs. The source of this sequence is a man aged 18 to 29 in good health and CMV-seronegative. CDR3 DNA sequence: TGTGCCAGCAAACGGGCAGGGGGACGCGAGCAGTACTTC. Amino acid sequence: CASKRAGGREQYF.